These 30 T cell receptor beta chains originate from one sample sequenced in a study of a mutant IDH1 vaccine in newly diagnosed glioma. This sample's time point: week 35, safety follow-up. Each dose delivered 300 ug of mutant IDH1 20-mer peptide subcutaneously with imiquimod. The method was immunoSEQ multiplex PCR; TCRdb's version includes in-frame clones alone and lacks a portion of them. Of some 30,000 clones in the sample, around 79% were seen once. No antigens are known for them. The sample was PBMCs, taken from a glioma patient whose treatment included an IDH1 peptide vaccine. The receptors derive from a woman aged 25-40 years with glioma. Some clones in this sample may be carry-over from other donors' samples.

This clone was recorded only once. The chain's CDR3 is CSVVVGGRNEQFF. The CDR3 coding sequence is TGCAGCGTTGTAGTCGGGGGGCGGAATGAGCAGTTCTTC. The rearrangement links TRBV29-1 to TRBJ2-1; D might be TRBD2 (7 bases). V lost 4 bases to trimming and J lost 7 bases, with 14 bases between them. CDR1 is SQVTM and CDR2 is ANQGSEA in the germline V gene. CDR3 length: 13 amino acids.

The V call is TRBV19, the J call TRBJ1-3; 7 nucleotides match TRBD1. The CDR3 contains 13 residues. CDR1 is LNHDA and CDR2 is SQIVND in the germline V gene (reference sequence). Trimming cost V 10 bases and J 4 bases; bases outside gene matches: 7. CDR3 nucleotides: TGTGCCACCCTGACAGGGAGCGGAAACACCATATATTTT. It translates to CATLTGSGNTIYF.

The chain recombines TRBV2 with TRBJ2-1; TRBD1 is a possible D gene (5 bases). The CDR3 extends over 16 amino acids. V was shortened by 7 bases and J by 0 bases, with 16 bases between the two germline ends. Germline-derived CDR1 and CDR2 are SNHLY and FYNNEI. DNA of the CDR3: TGTGCCAGCAAGAGCCCCGGAAGGGGCTCCTACAATGAGCAGTTCTTC. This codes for CASKSPGRGSYNEQFF.

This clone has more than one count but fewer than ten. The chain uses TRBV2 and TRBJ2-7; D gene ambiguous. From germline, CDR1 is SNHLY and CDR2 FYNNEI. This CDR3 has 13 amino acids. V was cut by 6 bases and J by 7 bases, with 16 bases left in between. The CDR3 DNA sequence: TGTGCCAGCAGCTACAACGGCGAAGGGGAGCAGTACTTC. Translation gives CASSYNGEGEQYF. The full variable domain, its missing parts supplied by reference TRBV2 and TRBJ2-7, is EPEVTQTPSHQVTQMGQEVILRCVPISNHLYFYWYRQILGQKVEFLVSFYNNEISEKSEIFDDQFSVERPDGSNFTLKIRSTKLEDSAMYFCASSYNGEGEQYFGPGTRLTVT.

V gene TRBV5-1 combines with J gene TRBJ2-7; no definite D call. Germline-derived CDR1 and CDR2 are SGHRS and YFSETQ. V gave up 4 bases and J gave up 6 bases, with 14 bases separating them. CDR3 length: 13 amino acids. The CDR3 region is CASSRGWVSEQYF. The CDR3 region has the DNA TGCGCCAGCAGCCGCGGATGGGTATCCGAGCAGTACTTC. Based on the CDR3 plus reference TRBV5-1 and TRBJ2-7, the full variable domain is KAGVTQTPRYLIKTRGQQVTLSCSPISGHRSVSWYQQTPGQGLQFLFEYFSETQRNKGNFPGRFSGRQFSNSRSEMNVSTLELGDSALYLCASSRGWVSEQYFGPGTRLTVT.

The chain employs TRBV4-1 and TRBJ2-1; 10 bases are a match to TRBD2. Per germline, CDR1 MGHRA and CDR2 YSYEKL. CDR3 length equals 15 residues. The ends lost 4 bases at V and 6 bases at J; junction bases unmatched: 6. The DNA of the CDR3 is TGCGCCAGCAGCCCCGCGACTAGCGGGCTCAATGAGCAGTTCTTC. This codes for CASSPATSGLNEQFF.

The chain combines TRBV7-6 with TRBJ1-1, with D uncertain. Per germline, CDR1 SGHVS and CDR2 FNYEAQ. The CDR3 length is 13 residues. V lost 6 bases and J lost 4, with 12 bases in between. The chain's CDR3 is CASRLGRLTEAFF. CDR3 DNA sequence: TGTGCCAGCAGACTCGGACGGCTCACTGAAGCTTTCTTT. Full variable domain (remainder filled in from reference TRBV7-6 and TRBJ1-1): GAGVSQSPRYKVTKRGQDVALRCDPISGHVSLYWYRQALGQGPEFLTYFNYEAQQDKSGLPNDRFSAERPEGSISTLTIQRTEQRDSAMYRCASRLGRLTEAFFGQGTRLTVV.

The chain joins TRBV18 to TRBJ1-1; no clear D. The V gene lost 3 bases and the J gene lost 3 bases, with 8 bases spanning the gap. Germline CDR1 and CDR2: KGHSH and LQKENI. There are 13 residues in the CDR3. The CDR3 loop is CASSPPLDTEAFF. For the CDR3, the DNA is TGTGCCAGCTCACCCCCGCTGGACACTGAAGCTTTCTTT. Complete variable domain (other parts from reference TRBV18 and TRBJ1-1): NAGVMQNPRHLVRRRGQEARLRCSPMKGHSHVYWYRQLPEEGLKFMVYLQKENIIDESGMPKERFSAEFPKEGPSILRIQQVVRGDSAAYFCASSPPLDTEAFFGQGTRLTVV.

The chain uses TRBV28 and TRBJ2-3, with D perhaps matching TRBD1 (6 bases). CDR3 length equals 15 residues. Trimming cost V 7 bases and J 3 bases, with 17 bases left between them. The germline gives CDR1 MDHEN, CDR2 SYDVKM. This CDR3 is CASTDPGQITDTQYF. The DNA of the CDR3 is TGTGCCAGCACCGATCCGGGACAAATTACAGATACGCAGTATTTT.

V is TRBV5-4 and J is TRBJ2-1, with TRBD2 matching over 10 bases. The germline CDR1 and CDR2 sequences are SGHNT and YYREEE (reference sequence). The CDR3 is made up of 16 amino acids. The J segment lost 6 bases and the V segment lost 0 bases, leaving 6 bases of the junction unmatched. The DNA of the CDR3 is TGTGCCAGCAGCTTGGTTGTTAGCGGGAGGATCAATGAGCAGTTCTTC. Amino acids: CASSLVVSGRINEQFF.

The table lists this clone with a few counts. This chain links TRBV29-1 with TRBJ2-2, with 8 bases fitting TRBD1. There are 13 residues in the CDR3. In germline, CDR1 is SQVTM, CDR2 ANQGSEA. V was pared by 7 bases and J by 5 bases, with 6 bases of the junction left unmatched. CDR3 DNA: TGCAGCGCCTATACAGGGGGGACCGGGGAGCTGTTTTTT. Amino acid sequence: CSAYTGGTGELFF.

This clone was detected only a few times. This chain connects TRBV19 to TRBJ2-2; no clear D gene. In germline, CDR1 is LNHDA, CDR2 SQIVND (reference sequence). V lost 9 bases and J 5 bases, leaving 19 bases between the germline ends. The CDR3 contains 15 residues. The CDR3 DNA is TGTGCCAGCTCTTACGACGGTCAGGATACCGGGGAGCTGTTTTTT. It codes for CASSYDGQDTGELFF.

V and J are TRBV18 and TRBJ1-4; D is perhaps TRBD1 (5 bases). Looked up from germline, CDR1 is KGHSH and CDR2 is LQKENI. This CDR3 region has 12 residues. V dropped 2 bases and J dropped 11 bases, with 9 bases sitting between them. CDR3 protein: CASSPEGEKLFF. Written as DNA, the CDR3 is TGTGCCAGCTCACCAGAAGGGGAGAAACTGTTTTTT.

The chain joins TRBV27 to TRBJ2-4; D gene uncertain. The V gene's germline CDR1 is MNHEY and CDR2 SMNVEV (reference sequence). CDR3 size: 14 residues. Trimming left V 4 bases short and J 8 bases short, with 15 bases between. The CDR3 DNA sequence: TGTGCCAGCAGTTCGGCCCTGGGCCGAGACATTCAGTACTTC. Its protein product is CASSSALGRDIQYF.

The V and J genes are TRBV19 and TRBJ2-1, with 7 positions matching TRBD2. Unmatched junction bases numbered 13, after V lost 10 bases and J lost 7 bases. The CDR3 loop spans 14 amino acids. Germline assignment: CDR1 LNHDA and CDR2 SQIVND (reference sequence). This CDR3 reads CATVAGSSGNEQFF. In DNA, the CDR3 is TGTGCCACAGTAGCGGGCTCTTCAGGGAATGAGCAGTTCTTC.

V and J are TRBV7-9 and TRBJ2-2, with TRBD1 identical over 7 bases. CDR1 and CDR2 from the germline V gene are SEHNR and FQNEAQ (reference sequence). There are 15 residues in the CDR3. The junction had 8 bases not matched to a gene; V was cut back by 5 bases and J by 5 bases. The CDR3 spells CASSAQGVRTGELFF. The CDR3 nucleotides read TGTGCCAGCAGCGCTCAGGGGGTGAGGACCGGGGAGCTGTTTTTT. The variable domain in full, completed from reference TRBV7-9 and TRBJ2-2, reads DTGVSQNPRHKITKRGQNVTFRCDPISEHNRLYWYRQTLGQGPEFLTYFQNEAQLEKSRLLSDRFSAERPKGSFSTLEIQRTEQGDSAMYLCASSAQGVRTGELFFGEGSRLTVL.

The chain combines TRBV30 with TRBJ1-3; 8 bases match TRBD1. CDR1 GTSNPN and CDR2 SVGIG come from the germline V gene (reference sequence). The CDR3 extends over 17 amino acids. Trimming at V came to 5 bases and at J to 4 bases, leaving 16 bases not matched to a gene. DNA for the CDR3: TGTGCCTGGGTTCGGTGGACAGGGAGCCCACCGGGAAACACCATATATTTT. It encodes CAWVRWTGSPPGNTIYF. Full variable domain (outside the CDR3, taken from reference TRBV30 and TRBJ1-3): SQTIHQWPATLVQPVGSPLSLECTVEGTSNPNLYWYRQAAGRGLQLLFYSVGIGQISSEVPQNLSASRPQDRQFILSSKKLLLSDSGFYLCAWVRWTGSPPGNTIYFGEGSWLTVV.

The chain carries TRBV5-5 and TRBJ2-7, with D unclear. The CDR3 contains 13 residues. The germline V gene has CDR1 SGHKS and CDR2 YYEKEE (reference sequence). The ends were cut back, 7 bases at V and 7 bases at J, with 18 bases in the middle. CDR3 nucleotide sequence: TGTGCCAGCTTGCCGTTCCCCGGTTGGGAGCAGTACTTC. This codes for CASLPFPGWEQYF.

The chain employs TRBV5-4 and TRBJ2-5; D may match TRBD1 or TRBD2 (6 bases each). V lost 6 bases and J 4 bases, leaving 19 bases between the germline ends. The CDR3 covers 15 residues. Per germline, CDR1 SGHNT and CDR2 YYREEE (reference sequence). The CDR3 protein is CASIMKHKGGETQYF. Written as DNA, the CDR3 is TGTGCCAGCATCATGAAACATAAGGGGGGAGAGACCCAGTACTTC.

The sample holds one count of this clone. CDR3: CASTRESSYNEQFF. The DNA for the CDR3 is TGTGCCAGCACGCGGGAGAGCTCCTACAATGAGCAGTTCTTC. J is TRBJ2-1 and V is TRBV5-4; 7 bases map to TRBD2. The trim removed 6 bases at V and 0 bases at J, leaving 3 bases unmatched. Per the germline V gene, CDR1 is SGHNT and CDR2 is YYREEE (reference sequence). This CDR3 has 14 residues. Based on the CDR3 plus reference TRBV5-4 and TRBJ2-1, the full variable domain is ETGVTQSPTHLIKTRGQQVTLRCSSQSGHNTVSWYQQALGQGPQFIFQYYREEENGRGNFPPRFSGLQFPNYSSELNVNALELDDSALYLCASTRESSYNEQFFGPGTRLTVL.

The DNA for the CDR3 is TGTGCCTGGAGTGTGAAGGGGGCAGACGGGCAGTACTTC. This encodes CAWSVKGADGQYF. The rearrangement links TRBV30 to TRBJ2-7; 7 positions match TRBD1. CDR1 GTSNPN and CDR2 SVGIG come from the germline V gene (reference sequence). The CDR3 runs 13 residues. V lost 0 bases to trimming and J lost 9 bases; unmatched junction nucleotides: 8.

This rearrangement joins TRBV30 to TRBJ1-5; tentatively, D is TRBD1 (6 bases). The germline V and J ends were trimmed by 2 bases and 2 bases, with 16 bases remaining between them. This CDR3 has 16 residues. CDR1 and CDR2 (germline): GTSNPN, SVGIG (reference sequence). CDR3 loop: CAWSYRDIWGNQPQHF. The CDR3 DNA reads TGTGCCTGGAGTTACCGGGACATTTGGGGCAATCAGCCCCAGCATTTT. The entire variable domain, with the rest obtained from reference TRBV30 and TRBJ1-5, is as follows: SQTIHQWPATLVQPVGSPLSLECTVEGTSNPNLYWYRQAAGRGLQLLFYSVGIGQISSEVPQNLSASRPQDRQFILSSKKLLLSDSGFYLCAWSYRDIWGNQPQHFGDGTRLSIL.

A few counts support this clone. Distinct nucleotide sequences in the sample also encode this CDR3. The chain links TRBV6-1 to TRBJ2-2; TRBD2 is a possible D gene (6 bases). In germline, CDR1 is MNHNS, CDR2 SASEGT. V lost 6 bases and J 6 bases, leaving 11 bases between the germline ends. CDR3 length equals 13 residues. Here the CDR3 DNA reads TGTGCCAGCAGGGATAGCGGACCCGGGGAGCTGTTTTTT. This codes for CASRDSGPGELFF.

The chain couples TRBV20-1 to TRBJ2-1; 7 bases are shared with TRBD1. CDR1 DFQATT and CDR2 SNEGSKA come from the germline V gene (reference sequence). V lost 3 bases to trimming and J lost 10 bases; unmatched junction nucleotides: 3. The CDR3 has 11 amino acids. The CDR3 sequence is CSARRGREQFF. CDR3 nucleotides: TGCAGTGCTAGGAGGGGGCGCGAGCAGTTCTTC.

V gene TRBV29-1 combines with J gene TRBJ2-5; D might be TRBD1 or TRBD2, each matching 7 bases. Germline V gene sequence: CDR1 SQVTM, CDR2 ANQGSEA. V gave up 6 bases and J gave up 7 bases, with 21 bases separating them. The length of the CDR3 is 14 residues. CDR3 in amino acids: CSVAGAGGGATQYF. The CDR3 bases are TGCAGCGTCGCCGGGGCAGGGGGGGGTGCGACCCAGTACTTC.

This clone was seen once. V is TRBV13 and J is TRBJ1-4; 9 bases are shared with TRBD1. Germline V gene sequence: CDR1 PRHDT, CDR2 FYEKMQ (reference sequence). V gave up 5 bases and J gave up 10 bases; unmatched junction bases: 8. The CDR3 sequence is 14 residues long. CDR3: CASSGRDRARKLFF. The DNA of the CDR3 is TGTGCCAGCAGCGGCCGGGACAGGGCCAGAAAACTGTTTTTT.

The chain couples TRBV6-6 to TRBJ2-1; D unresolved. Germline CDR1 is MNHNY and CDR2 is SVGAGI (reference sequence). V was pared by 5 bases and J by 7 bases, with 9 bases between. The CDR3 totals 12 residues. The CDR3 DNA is TGTGCCAGCAGTCGACCCAAGAATGAGCAGTTCTTC. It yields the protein CASSRPKNEQFF.

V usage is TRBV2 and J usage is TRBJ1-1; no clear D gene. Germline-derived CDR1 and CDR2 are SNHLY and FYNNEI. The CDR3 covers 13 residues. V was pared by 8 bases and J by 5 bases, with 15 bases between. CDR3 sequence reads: CASGRGSRTEAFF. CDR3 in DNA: TGTGCCAGCGGGCGTGGCAGTAGGACTGAAGCTTTCTTT.

The CDR3 reads CASSFAGQGIYGYTF. The CDR3 region has the DNA TGTGCCAGCAGTTTTGCGGGACAGGGAATCTATGGCTACACCTTC. The chain employs TRBV28 and TRBJ1-2; 9 bases agree with TRBD1. Germline assignment: CDR1 MDHEN and CDR2 SYDVKM. This CDR3 region has 15 residues. The V gene end was trimmed by 3 bases and the J gene end by 4 bases; junction bases not matched to a gene: 6.

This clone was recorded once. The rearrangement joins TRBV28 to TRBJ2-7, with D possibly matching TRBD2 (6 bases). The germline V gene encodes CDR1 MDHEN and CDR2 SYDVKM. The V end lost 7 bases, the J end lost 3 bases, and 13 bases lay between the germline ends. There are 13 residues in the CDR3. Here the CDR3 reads CASNSGGYYEQYF. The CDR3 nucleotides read TGTGCCAGCAATTCAGGAGGGTACTACGAGCAGTACTTC. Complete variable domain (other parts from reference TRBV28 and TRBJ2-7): DVKVTQSSRYLVKRTGEKVFLECVQDMDHENMFWYRQDPGLGLRLIYFSYDVKMKEKGDIPEGYSVSREKKERFSLILESASTNQTSMYLCASNSGGYYEQYFGPGTRLTVT.